This T cell receptor beta chain originates from a study of OX40 agonist ivuxolimab in advanced cancers. At cycle 4 day 1, cycle 7 day 1, and baseline, blood was sampled. Per germline, CDR1 SGHRS and CDR2 YFSETQ. CDR3 length equals 14 residues. V was trimmed by 4 bases and J by 7 bases, leaving 14 bases between them. The study, taken as a whole, reports: CD4+ and CD8+ blood T cells expanded clonally by week 6 at 0.1 to 3.0 mg/kg.

The assay was immunoSEQ multiplex PCR, and TCRdb's table has in-frame clones only and misses some. The sample holds around 94,000 clones, under 95% seen once. A remark on this clone: What it binds is not known.

Material: CD4+ or CD8+ T cells sorted from blood, obtained in a trial of the OX40 agonist ivuxolimab. This receptor was taken from an adult with an advanced solid tumor such as melanoma, head and neck, liver or kidney cancer. The chain links TRBV5-1 to TRBJ2-2; D might be TRBD2 (6 bases). CDR3 protein: CASSVLTDYGELFF. The CDR3 region has the DNA TGCGCCAGCAGCGTACTAACGGACTACGGGGAGCTGTTTTTT.